The 8 T cell receptor beta chains below were found in one sample sequenced in a study of shared clonotypes between healthy human individuals. Produced via immunoSEQ multiplex PCR; TCRdb's table is partial and in-frame only. The data contain approximately 1.9 million clones, 93% of them singletons. CD8 cells regarded as naive lacked CD45RO, were positively chosen for CCR7, and omitted terminally differentiated effector memory CD45RA+ cells. The sequenced sample was naive CD8+ T cells from PBMCs. Every receptor here comes from a man aged 18-30 years in good health. Some clones in this sample may be carry-over from other donors' samples.

CDR3 sequence reads: CAISESAGMNTEAFF. CDR3 sequence (DNA): TGTGCCATCAGTGAGTCGGCAGGGATGAACACTGAAGCTTTCTTT. The chain joins TRBV10-3 to TRBJ1-1, with D tentatively TRBD1 (5 bases). The germline V and J ends were trimmed by 0 bases and 0 bases, with 8 bases remaining between them. Germline CDR1 reads ENHRY; CDR2 reads SYGVKD. This CDR3 contains 15 residues.

The rearrangement links TRBV7-2 to TRBJ2-7, with D perhaps TRBD2 (6 bases). The germline V gene has CDR1 SGHTA and CDR2 FQGNSA. The CDR3 has 17 residues. The V and J ends lost 1 base and 6 bases respectively, with 22 bases between them. Here the CDR3 reads CASSLVWQEGPHSEQYF. CDR3 DNA sequence: TGTGCCAGCAGCTTAGTGTGGCAGGAGGGACCCCACTCCGAGCAGTACTTC.

The chain recombines TRBV7-9 with TRBJ2-3; TRBD2 might be the D (6 bases). Deletions cut 5 bases from V and 2 bases from J, with 17 bases between. CDR3 length: 16 residues. The germline V gene has CDR1 SEHNR and CDR2 FQNEAQ (reference sequence). The CDR3 loop reads CASSVSIADSTDTQYF. In DNA, the CDR3 is TGTGCCAGCAGCGTATCTATAGCGGACTCCACAGATACGCAGTATTTT.

The chain employs TRBV9 and TRBJ2-7, with 15 bases fitting TRBD2. CDR1 SGDLS and CDR2 YYNGEE come from the germline V gene. This CDR3 contains 16 residues. After removal of 3 bases from V and 6 bases from J, the junction contained 7 bases not matched to a gene. In DNA form, the CDR3 reads TGTGCCAGCAGCGCTGGACTAGCGGGAGGGTTAGGCGAGCAGTACTTC. Translation gives CASSAGLAGGLGEQYF.

This chain joins TRBV5-4 and TRBJ2-1, with 8 positions matching TRBD2. Germline values: CDR1 SGHNT, CDR2 YYREEE (reference sequence). V lost 1 base and J lost 5; bases outside the gene matches: 5. The CDR3 totals 15 residues. CDR3 amino acids: CASSLKRERHNEQFF. The CDR3 DNA follows: TGTGCCAGCAGCTTGAAGCGGGAGCGGCACAATGAGCAGTTCTTC.

The chain joins TRBV6-1 to TRBJ1-4; TRBD1 might be the D (6 bases). Trimming took 6 bases from V and 8 from J, leaving 19 bases between them. CDR1 and CDR2 (germline): MNHNS, SASEGT. There are 15 residues in the CDR3. CDR3 DNA sequence: TGTGCCAGCAGGCCTCCGGGGGGGGCGAGGGAAAAACTGTTTTTT. Its translation is CASRPPGGAREKLFF.

The V call is TRBV2, the J call TRBJ1-1; D is perhaps TRBD1 (6 bases). Germline loops: CDR1 SNHLY, CDR2 FYNNEI. This CDR3 comprises 13 residues. Trimming shortened V by 3 bases and J by 6 bases, and 11 bases separated the two germline ends. The CDR3 DNA reads TGTGCCAGCAGTGATGCAGGGGACGCTGAAGCTTTCTTT. It is translated as CASSDAGDAEAFF.

The CDR3 DNA follows: TGTGCCATCAGTGCCAGGGGGGCTAGCAATCAGCCCCAGCATTTT. The encoded protein is CAISARGASNQPQHF. V and J are TRBV10-3 and TRBJ1-5; 7 bases fit TRBD1. Per germline, CDR1 ENHRY and CDR2 SYGVKD. The CDR3 is made up of 15 amino acids. V lost 4 bases, J lost 0 bases, and 3 bases stayed unmatched.